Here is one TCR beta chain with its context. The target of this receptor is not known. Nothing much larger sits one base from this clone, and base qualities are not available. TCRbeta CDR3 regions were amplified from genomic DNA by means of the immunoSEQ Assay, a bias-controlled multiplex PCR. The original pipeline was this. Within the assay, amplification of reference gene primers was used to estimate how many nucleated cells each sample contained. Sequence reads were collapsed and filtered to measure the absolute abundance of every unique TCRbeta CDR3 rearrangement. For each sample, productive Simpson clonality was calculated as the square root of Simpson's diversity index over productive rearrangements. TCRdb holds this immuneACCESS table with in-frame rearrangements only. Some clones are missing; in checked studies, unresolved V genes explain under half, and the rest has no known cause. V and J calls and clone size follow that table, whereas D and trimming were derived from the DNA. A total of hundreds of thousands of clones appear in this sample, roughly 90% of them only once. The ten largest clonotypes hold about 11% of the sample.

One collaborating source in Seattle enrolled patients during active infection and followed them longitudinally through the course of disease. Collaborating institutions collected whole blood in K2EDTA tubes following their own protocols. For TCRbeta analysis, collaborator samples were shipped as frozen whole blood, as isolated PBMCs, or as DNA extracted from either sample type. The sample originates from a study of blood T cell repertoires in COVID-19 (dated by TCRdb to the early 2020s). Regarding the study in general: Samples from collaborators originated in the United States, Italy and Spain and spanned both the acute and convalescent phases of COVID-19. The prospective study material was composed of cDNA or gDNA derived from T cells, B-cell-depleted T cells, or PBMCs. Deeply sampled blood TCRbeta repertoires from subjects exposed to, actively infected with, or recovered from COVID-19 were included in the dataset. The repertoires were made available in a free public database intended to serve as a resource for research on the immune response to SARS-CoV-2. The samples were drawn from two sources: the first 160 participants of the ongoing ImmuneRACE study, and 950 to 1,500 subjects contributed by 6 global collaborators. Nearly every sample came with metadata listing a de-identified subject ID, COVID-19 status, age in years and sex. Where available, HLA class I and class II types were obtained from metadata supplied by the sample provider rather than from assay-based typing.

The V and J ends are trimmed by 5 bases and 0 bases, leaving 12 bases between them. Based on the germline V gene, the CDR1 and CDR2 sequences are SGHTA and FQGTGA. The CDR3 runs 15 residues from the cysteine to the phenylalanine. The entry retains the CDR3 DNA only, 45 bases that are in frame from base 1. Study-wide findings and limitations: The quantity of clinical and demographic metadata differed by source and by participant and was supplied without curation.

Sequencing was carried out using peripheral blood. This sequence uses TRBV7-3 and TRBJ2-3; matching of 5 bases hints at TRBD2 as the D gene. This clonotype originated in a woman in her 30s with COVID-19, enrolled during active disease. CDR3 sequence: CASSPGLGSTDTQYF. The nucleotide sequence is TGTGCCAGCAGCCCTGGACTGGGAAGCACAGATACGCAGTATTTT.